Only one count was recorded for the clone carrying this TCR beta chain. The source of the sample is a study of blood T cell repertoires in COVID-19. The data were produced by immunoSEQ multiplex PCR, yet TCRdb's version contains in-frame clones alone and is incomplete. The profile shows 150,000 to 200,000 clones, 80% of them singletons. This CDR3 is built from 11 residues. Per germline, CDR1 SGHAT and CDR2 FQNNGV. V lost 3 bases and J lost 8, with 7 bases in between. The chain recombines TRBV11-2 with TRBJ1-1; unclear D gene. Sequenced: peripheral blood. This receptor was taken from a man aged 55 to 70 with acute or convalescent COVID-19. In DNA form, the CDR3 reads TGTGCCAGCAGCTTTGGGAGCGAAGCTTTCTTT. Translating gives CASSFGSEAFF.